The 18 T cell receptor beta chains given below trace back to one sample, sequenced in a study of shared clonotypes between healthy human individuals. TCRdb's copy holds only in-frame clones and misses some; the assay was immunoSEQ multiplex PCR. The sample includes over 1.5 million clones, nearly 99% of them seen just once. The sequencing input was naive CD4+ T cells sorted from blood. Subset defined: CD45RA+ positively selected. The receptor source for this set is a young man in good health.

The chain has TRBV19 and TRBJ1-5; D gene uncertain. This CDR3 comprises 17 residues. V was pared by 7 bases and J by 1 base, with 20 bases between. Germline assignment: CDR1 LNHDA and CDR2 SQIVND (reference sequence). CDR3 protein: CASTPKGRNRSNQPQHF. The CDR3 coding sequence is TGTGCCAGTACCCCCAAAGGCAGAAATAGGAGCAATCAGCCCCAGCATTTT. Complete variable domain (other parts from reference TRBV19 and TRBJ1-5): DGGITQSPKYLFRKEGQNVTLSCEQNLNHDAMYWYRQDPGQGLRLIYYSQIVNDFQKGDIAEGYSVSREKKESFPLTVTSAQKNPTAFYLCASTPKGRNRSNQPQHFGDGTRLSIL.

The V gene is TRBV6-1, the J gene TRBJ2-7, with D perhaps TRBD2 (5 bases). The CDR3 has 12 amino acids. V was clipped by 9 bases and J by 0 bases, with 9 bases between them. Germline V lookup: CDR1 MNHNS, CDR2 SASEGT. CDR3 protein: CASGAGSYEQYF. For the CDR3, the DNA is TGTGCCAGTGGTGCGGGCTCCTACGAGCAGTACTTC.

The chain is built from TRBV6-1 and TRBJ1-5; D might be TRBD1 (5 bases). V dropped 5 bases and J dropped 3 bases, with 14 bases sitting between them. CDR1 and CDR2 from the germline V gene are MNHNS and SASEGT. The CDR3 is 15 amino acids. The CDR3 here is CASSPSPGLNQPQHF. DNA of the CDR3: TGTGCCAGCAGTCCAAGTCCGGGGCTCAATCAGCCCCAGCATTTT.

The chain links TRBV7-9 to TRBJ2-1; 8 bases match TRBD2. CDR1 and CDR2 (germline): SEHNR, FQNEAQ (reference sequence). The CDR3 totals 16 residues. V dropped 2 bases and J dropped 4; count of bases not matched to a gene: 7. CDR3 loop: CASSLTGVAGYNEQFF. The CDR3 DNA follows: TGTGCCAGCAGCTTAACCGGGGTAGCGGGGTACAATGAGCAGTTCTTC.

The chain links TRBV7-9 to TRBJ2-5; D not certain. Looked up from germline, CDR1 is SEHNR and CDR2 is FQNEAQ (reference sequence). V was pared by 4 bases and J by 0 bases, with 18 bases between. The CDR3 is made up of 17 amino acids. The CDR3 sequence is CASSWSPRTSDQETQYF. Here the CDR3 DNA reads TGTGCCAGCAGCTGGTCACCCCGCACCAGTGACCAAGAGACCCAGTACTTC. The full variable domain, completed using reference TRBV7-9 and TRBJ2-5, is DTGVSQNPRHKITKRGQNVTFRCDPISEHNRLYWYRQTLGQGPEFLTYFQNEAQLEKSRLLSDRFSAERPKGSFSTLEIQRTEQGDSAMYLCASSWSPRTSDQETQYFGPGTRLLVL.

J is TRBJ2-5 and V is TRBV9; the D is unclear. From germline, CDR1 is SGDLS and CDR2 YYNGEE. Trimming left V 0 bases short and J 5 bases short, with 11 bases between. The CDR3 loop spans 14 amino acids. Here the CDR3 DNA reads TGTGCCAGCAGCGTAGCGTTACTGGCGGAGACCCAGTACTTC. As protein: CASSVALLAETQYF.

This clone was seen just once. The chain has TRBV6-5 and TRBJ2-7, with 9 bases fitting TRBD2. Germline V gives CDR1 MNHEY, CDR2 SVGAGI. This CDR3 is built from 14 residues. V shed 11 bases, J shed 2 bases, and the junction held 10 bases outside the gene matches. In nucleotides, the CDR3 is TGTGCCGGACCCCGACTAGCGGAGGCCTACGAGCAGTACTTC. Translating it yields CAGPRLAEAYEQYF.

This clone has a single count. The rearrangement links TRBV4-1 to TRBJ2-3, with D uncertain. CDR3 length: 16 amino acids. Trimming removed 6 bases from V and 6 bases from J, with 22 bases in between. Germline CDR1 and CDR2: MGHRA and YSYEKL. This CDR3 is CASRDGPPLRSDTQYF. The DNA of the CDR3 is TGCGCCAGCAGGGATGGGCCGCCGCTCAGGTCCGATACGCAGTATTTT.

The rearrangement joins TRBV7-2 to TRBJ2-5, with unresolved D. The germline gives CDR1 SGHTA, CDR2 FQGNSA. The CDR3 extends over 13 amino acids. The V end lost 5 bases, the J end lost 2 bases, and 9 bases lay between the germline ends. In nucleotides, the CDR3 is TGTGCCAGCAGCCGAAAACCGCAAGAGACCCAGTACTTC. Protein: CASSRKPQETQYF.

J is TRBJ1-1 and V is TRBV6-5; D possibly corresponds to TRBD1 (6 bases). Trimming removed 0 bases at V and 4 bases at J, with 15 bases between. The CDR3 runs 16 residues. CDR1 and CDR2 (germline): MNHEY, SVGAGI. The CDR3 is CASSYSKYNRATEAFF. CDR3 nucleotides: TGTGCCAGCAGTTACTCGAAGTACAACAGGGCCACTGAAGCTTTCTTT.

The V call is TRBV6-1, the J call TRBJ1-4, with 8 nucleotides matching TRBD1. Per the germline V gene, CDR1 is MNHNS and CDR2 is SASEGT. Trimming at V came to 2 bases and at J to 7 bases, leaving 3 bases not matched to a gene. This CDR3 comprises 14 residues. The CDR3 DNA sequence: TGTGCCAGCAGTGAACAGGGGGCTAGTGAAAAACTGTTTTTT. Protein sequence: CASSEQGASEKLFF.

CDR3 region: CASSGQAEQYF. As DNA, the CDR3 is TGTGCCAGTTCGGGACAGGCCGAGCAGTACTTC. This chain connects TRBV25-1 to TRBJ2-7; TRBD1 aligns across 8 bases. There are 11 residues in the CDR3. CDR1 MGHDK and CDR2 SYGVNS come from the germline V gene. V gave up 9 bases and J gave up 6 bases; unmatched junction bases: 4.

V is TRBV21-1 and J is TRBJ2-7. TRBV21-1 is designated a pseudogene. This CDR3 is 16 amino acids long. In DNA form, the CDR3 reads TGTGCCAGCAGCAAAGCTGGCCAGGACCCCTCCTACGAGCAGTACTTC. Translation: CASSKAGQDPSYEQYF.

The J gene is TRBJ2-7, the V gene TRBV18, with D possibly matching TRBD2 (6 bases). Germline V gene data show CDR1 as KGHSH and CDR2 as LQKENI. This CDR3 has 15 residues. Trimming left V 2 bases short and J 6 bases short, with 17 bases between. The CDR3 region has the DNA TGTGCCAGCTCACCAGATATGTGGGAGGACGGCGAGCAGTACTTC. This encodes CASSPDMWEDGEQYF.

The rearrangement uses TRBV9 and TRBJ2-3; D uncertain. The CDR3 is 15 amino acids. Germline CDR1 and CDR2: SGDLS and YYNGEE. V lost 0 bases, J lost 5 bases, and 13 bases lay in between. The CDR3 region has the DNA TGTGCCAGCAGCGTAGCTTCAGGTATTCGAGATACGCAGTATTTT. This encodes CASSVASGIRDTQYF.

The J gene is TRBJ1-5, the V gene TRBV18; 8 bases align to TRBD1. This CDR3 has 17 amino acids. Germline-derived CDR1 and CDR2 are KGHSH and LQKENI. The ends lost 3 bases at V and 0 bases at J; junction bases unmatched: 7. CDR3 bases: TGTGCCAGCTCACCGAAGGGACAGGCCCTTAGCAATCAGCCCCAGCATTTT. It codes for CASSPKGQALSNQPQHF.

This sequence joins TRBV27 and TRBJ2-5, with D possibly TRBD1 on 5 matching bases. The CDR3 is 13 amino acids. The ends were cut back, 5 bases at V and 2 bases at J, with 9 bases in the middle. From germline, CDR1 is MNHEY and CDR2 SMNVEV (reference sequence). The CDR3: CASSPDSQETQYF. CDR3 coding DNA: TGTGCCAGCAGTCCCGACAGTCAAGAGACCCAGTACTTC.

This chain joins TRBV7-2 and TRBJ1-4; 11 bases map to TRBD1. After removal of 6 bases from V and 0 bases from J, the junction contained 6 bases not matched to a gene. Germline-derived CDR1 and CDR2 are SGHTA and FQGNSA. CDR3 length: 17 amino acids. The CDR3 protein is CASRPGTGGATNEKLFF. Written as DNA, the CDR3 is TGTGCCAGCAGACCCGGGACAGGGGGAGCAACTAATGAAAAACTGTTTTTT. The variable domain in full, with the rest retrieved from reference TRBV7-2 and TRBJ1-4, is GAGVSQSPSNKVTEKGKDVELRCDPISGHTALYWYRQSLGQGLEFLIYFQGNSAPDKSGLPSDRFSAERTGGSVSTLTIQRTQQEDSAVYLCASRPGTGGATNEKLFFGSGTQLSVL.